What follows are 25 T cell receptor beta chains derived from one specimen sequenced in a study of blood T cell repertoires in COVID-19. Some clones are missing from TCRdb's copy, which holds only in-frame ones; the method was immunoSEQ multiplex PCR. Altogether 77,000 or so clones are present, approximately 80% being singletons, with the ten largest covering over 5%. The specimen was peripheral blood. The receptors shown here come from a woman aged 55-69 years with acute or convalescent COVID-19.

The chain uses TRBV7-9 and TRBJ1-4; weak D call: TRBD1 (5 bases). CDR3 length equals 12 residues. V lost 7 bases and J lost 8, with 11 bases in between. The germline gives CDR1 SEHNR, CDR2 FQNEAQ (reference sequence). The CDR3 sequence: CASTTVGEKLFF. The DNA of the CDR3 is TGTGCCAGCACGACAGTGGGCGAAAAACTGTTTTTT.

Here the CDR3 DNA reads TGTGCCAGCAGCTTCACGGCGGCGGGGGATGGCTACACCTTC. As protein: CASSFTAAGDGYTF. V usage is TRBV3-1 (or the pseudogene TRBV3-2) and J usage is TRBJ1-2; D is possibly TRBD1 (5 bases). Germline CDR1 and CDR2: LGHDT and YNNKEL (reference sequence). V was clipped by 5 bases and J by 6 bases, with 16 bases between them. There are 14 residues in the CDR3.

This rearrangement joins TRBV18 to TRBJ1-1, with D possibly matching TRBD1 (6 bases). V gave up 4 bases and J gave up 3 bases, with 12 bases separating them. From germline, CDR1 is KGHSH and CDR2 LQKENI. There are 14 residues in the CDR3. CDR3 coding DNA: TGTGCCAGCTCACAGACAGGACCGGACACTGAAGCTTTCTTT. The encoded protein is CASSQTGPDTEAFF.

This clone is a singleton in its sample. The gene calls are TRBV4-2 and TRBJ1-4; D remains unclear. The ends were cut back, 0 bases at V and 7 bases at J, with 9 bases in the middle. The CDR3 extends over 14 amino acids. The germline V gene encodes CDR1 LGHNA and CDR2 YNFKEQ. The CDR3 spells CASSQDDASEKLFF. The CDR3 DNA reads as TGTGCCAGCAGCCAAGATGATGCCAGTGAAAAACTGTTTTTT.

The chain uses TRBV4-1 and TRBJ1-2; D ambiguous. V was pared by 4 bases and J by 2 bases, with 8 bases between. The length of the CDR3 is 13 residues. Germline V CDR1 and CDR2: MGHRA, YSYEKL. Written as DNA, the CDR3 is TGCGCCAGCAGCCTGCACGAGAACTATGGCTACACCTTC. The encoded protein is CASSLHENYGYTF.

This chain connects TRBV19 to TRBJ1-1; D is perhaps TRBD1 (5 bases). The CDR3 has 13 amino acids. Deletions cut 6 bases from V and 4 bases from J, with 12 bases between. Germline CDR1 is LNHDA and CDR2 is SQIVND (reference sequence). Written as DNA, the CDR3 is TGTGCCAGTAGAACCGACAGACTCACTGAAGCTTTCTTT. Translation gives CASRTDRLTEAFF.

The rearrangement links TRBV6-5 to TRBJ1-2, with 7 bases lining up with TRBD1. The trim removed 5 bases at V and 6 bases at J, leaving 6 bases unmatched. Germline CDR1 MNHEY, CDR2 SVGAGI. The CDR3 length is 13 residues. This CDR3 reads CASSRRGPDGYTF. In DNA form, the CDR3 reads TGTGCCAGCAGTCGGAGGGGGCCGGATGGCTACACCTTC.

Only one count was recorded for this clone. The chain links TRBV6-6 to TRBJ1-1; tentatively, D is TRBD1 (5 bases). Germline lookup yields CDR1 MNHNY and CDR2 SVGAGI (reference sequence). V was cut by 10 bases and J by 0 bases, with 12 bases left in between. The CDR3 covers 13 residues. The CDR3 sequence: CATSWTLNTEAFF. The CDR3 DNA reads as TGTGCCACCAGCTGGACATTGAACACTGAAGCTTTCTTT.

The J gene is TRBJ1-2, the V gene TRBV7-9; D is uncertain. This CDR3 region has 14 residues. Trimming stripped 5 bases from V and 5 bases from J, with 15 bases between. CDR1 SEHNR and CDR2 FQNEAQ come from the germline V gene (reference sequence). Here the CDR3 DNA reads TGTGCCAGCAGCGGGCGGGTGGTGGAGTATGGCTACACCTTC. Residues: CASSGRVVEYGYTF.

The chain is built from TRBV28 and TRBJ1-3, with no clear D. This CDR3 has 15 residues. V was clipped by 6 bases and J by 1 base, with 13 bases between them. Germline V CDR1 and CDR2: MDHEN, SYDVKM. The DNA for the CDR3 is TGTGCCAGCAGCCCGTTGTCAGGTTCTGGAAACACCATATATTTT. Translated, it gives CASSPLSGSGNTIYF.

The V call is TRBV7-9, the J call TRBJ1-1, with 10 bases aligning to TRBD1. The CDR3 is 14 amino acids. The germline gives CDR1 SEHNR, CDR2 FQNEAQ (reference sequence). V lost 3 bases and J lost 6; bases outside the gene matches: 4. The CDR3 bases are TGTGCCAGCAGCTTTGGGACAGGGGACTCTGAAGCTTTCTTT. Its translation: CASSFGTGDSEAFF. The variable domain in full, completed from reference TRBV7-9 and TRBJ1-1, reads DTGVSQNPRHKITKRGQNVTFRCDPISEHNRLYWYRQTLGQGPEFLTYFQNEAQLEKSRLLSDRFSAERPKGSFSTLEIQRTEQGDSAMYLCASSFGTGDSEAFFGQGTRLTVV.

The rearrangement joins TRBV9 to TRBJ2-3, with TRBD2 identical over 10 bases. The V and J ends lost 0 bases and 5 bases, in that order; junction bases with no gene match: 3. The CDR3 has 15 residues. The germline V gene has CDR1 SGDLS and CDR2 YYNGEE. CDR3 sequence reads: CASSVVSSGGDTQYF. The CDR3, as DNA: TGTGCCAGCAGCGTAGTTTCTAGCGGGGGAGATACGCAGTATTTT.

V and J are TRBV5-1 and TRBJ1-6, with 7 bases lining up with TRBD1. Germline V lookup: CDR1 SGHRS, CDR2 YFSETQ. Trimming cost V 8 bases and J 1 base; bases outside gene matches: 6. The CDR3 is 15 residues long. CDR3 sequence (DNA): TGCGCCAGTCGGGACAGTGGGTCCTATAATTCACCCCTCCACTTT. It specifies CASRDSGSYNSPLHF.

DNA of the CDR3: TGTGCCAGCAGCCACCAGGGCCCCTACGAGCAGTACTTC. Protein product: CASSHQGPYEQYF. The chain carries TRBV3-1 (or the pseudogene TRBV3-2) and TRBJ2-7, with D perhaps matching TRBD1 (5 bases). This CDR3 spans 13 amino acids. Germline loops: CDR1 LGHDT, CDR2 YNNKEL (reference sequence). V dropped 3 bases and J dropped 2 bases, with 8 bases sitting between them.

The gene calls are TRBV19 and TRBJ1-4, with 9 bases aligning to TRBD1. The V and J ends lost 4 bases and 5 bases, in that order; junction bases with no gene match: 5. The CDR3 is 15 residues long. Germline V lookup: CDR1 LNHDA, CDR2 SQIVND (reference sequence). The CDR3 DNA follows: TGTGCCAGTAGTACCCTTGACAGGGGGAATGAAAAACTGTTTTTT. Amino acids: CASSTLDRGNEKLFF.

The CDR3 nucleotides are TGCAGCGTTGAAGGGATGGAGGGGGGGGCCTTCTACGAGCAGTACTTC. This codes for CSVEGMEGGAFYEQYF. The chain couples TRBV29-1 to TRBJ2-7; maybe TRBD2 (7 bases). CDR3 length: 16 amino acids. Germline V gives CDR1 SQVTM, CDR2 ANQGSEA. V was shortened by 1 base and J by 3 bases, with 19 bases between the two germline ends.

The chain is built from TRBV5-1 and TRBJ1-1; TRBD1 might be the D (6 bases). The CDR3 is 15 amino acids. Trimming removed 0 bases from V and 1 base from J, with 10 bases in between. The V gene's germline CDR1 is SGHRS and CDR2 YFSETQ. CDR3 bases: TGCGCCAGCAGCTTGGTTCAGGGGCCGAACACTGAAGCTTTCTTT. Protein: CASSLVQGPNTEAFF.

This chain connects TRBV2 to TRBJ2-7; 10 bases are shared with TRBD1. This CDR3 has 14 amino acids. J was trimmed by 5 bases and V by 6 bases; bases with no gene match: 7. Germline CDR1 is SNHLY and CDR2 is FYNNEI. The CDR3 region is CASSQDRGLDEQYF. The CDR3 DNA follows: TGTGCCAGCAGCCAAGACAGGGGGCTAGACGAGCAGTACTTC.

J is TRBJ1-1 and V is TRBV4-1; 8 nucleotides match TRBD1. After removal of 4 bases from V and 0 bases from J, the junction contained 4 bases not matched to a gene. The CDR3 runs 15 residues. Germline V gives CDR1 MGHRA, CDR2 YSYEKL. CDR3: CASSRVDRVNTEAFF. CDR3 coding DNA: TGCGCCAGCAGCCGCGTGGACAGGGTGAACACTGAAGCTTTCTTT.

This clone was counted once. The rearrangement joins TRBV5-1 to TRBJ2-5; TRBD1 matches 9 bases. V lost 4 bases and J lost 5; bases outside the gene matches: 6. Germline loops: CDR1 SGHRS, CDR2 YFSETQ. The CDR3 has 14 residues. CDR3 amino acids: CASSAGTGMETQYF. The CDR3 nucleotides are TGCGCCAGCAGCGCCGGGACAGGGATGGAGACCCAGTACTTC.

In this sample, this clone turned up a few times. V gene TRBV11-2 combines with J gene TRBJ2-1; 9 nucleotides align to TRBD2. The CDR3 runs 16 residues. Looked up from germline, CDR1 is SGHAT and CDR2 is FQNNGV. Trimming at V came to 1 base and at J to 9 bases, leaving 10 bases not matched to a gene. DNA for the CDR3: TGTGCCAGCAGCTTAGTAGGGCTAGCGGGGCACCCTGAGCAGTTCTTC. Protein product: CASSLVGLAGHPEQFF.

The V gene is TRBV5-1, the J gene TRBJ2-3; 7 bases agree with TRBD1. This CDR3 region has 14 residues. Germline values: CDR1 SGHRS, CDR2 YFSETQ. The V segment lost 0 bases and the J segment 6 bases; nucleotides outside the gene matches: 4. The DNA for the CDR3 is TGCGCCAGCAGCTTGGAGGGGGCGCGGGATACGCAGTATTTT. It encodes CASSLEGARDTQYF.

V usage is TRBV6-6 and J usage is TRBJ2-3, with D perhaps matching TRBD1 (6 bases). Germline V gene data show CDR1 as MNHNY and CDR2 as SVGAGI (reference sequence). Trimming shortened V by 5 bases and J by 4 bases, and 19 bases separated the two germline ends. The CDR3 covers 16 residues. As DNA, the CDR3 is TGTGCCAGCAGTACGGGACACCTACAAGTGGCAGATACGCAGTATTTT. It is translated as CASSTGHLQVADTQYF.

The CDR3 sequence is CASRAGTGKAGNTIYF. The CDR3 DNA reads TGCGCCAGCAGGGCCGGGACAGGGAAGGCTGGAAACACCATATATTTT. The chain employs TRBV5-1 and TRBJ1-3; 9 bases are a match to TRBD1. This CDR3 contains 16 residues. V shed 5 bases and J 2 bases; nucleotides not matched to a gene: 8. Germline V lookup: CDR1 SGHRS, CDR2 YFSETQ.

On this clone itself: One end of the junction is discordant with germline, which a read error may explain. The chain combines TRBV12-3 or TRBV12-4 with TRBJ2-7; a possible D gene is TRBD1 (6 bases). The CDR3 is made up of 12 amino acids. CDR3 sequence: CASSSRGQPGTF. The DNA for the CDR3 is TGTGCCAGCAGTTCAAGAGGACAGCCTGGAACCTTC.